This T cell receptor (beta chain) was documented in a study of the immune and genomic landscape of osteosarcoma. The study's findings and limits: A single dominant hyperexpanded clone appeared in about 5 cases, each with <100 clonotypes. Reference clonality came from outside normal skin and healthy blood, not matched tissue.

Here immunoSEQ multiplex PCR was the method, and the copy in TCRdb shows in-frame clones only, minus some. The repertoire has about 5,100 clones, over 65% of them found once; the top ten carry approximately 6.2%. The post-treatment osteosarcoma tumors were primary, local recurrence or metastasis specimens from poor-prognosis patients. Germline loops: CDR1 SGDLS, CDR2 YYNGEE. V was clipped by 0 bases and J by 5 bases, with 14 bases between them. This CDR3 is built from 15 residues. Turning to this clone: Its cognate antigen is unknown.

The sample taken for sequencing was osteosarcoma tumor tissue from the lung. This receptor was identified in a human donor with osteosarcoma. V is TRBV9 and J is TRBJ2-5; tentative D call: TRBD2 (5 bases). The CDR3 loop reads CASSVASGSGETQYF. DNA for the CDR3: TGTGCCAGCAGCGTAGCGTCTGGCTCGGGGGAGACCCAGTACTTC.